This T cell receptor (beta chain) was recorded in a study of T cells after yellow fever vaccination. Study as a whole: Some fractions had low cell numbers, and these were prepared with SMART-Seq v4 Ultra Low Input. Study outcomes and limitations: Shared CD4/CD8 clonotypes were a small share, likely from convergent recombination. Reappearance after the booster was seen for most primary-vaccination clones, at approximately 97% CD4 and 85% to 90% CD8.

As to this clonotype: Its target is not known.

Template switching with 5'RACE generated the TCR cDNA and added a universal primer site and UMIs. TCRdb reprocessed the 5' RACE reads via MiXCR and lists one record per CDR3 protein. The data show more than 300,000 distinct CDR3 sequences, around 7.3% seen once. The germline CDR1 and CDR2 sequences are ENHRY and SYGVKD. With V trimmed by 4 bases and J by 7 bases, 3 bases remained unmatched. CDR3 length equals 13 residues. The TCR was taken from a man aged 18-30 years who received the YFV17D yellow fever vaccine. The chain is built from TRBV10-3 and TRBJ1-1, with 10 bases matching TRBD1. The sample was PBMCs, taken more than 40 days after the first yellow fever vaccination. CDR3 in DNA: TGTGCCATCAGTGCCGGGGACAGGGGTGAAGCTTTCTTT. Translation: CAISAGDRGEAFF.